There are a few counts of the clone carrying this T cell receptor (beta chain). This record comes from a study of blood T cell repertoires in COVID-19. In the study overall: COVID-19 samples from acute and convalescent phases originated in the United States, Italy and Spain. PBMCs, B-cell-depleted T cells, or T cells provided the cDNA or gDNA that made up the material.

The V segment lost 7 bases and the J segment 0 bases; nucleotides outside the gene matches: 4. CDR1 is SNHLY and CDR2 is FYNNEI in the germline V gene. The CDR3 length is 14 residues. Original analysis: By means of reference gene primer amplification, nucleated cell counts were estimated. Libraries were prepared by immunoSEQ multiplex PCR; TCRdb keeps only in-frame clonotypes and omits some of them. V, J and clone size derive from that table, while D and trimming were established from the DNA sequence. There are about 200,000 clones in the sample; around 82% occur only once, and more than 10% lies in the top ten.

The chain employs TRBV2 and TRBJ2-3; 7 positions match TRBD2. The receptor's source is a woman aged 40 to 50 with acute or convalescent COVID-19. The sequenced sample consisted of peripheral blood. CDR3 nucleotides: TGTGCCAGCAAGCTTAGCGGGAGCACAGATACGCAGTATTTT. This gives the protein CASKLSGSTDTQYF.